This T cell receptor (beta chain) was sequenced during a study of OX40 agonist ivuxolimab in advanced cancers. Turning to the study itself: Every 2 weeks, patients got intravenous ivuxolimab at one of six dose levels (0.01-10 mg/kg). Prior checkpoint blockade (anti-PD-1, anti-PD-L1 or anti-CTLA-4) was permitted; around 40% had it.

Clones were read by immunoSEQ multiplex PCR, and TCRdb kept only the in-frame ones, dropping some. The sample holds tens of thousands of clones, approximately 89% seen once. The timepoints at which blood was sampled were baseline, cycle 4 day 1, and cycle 7 day 1. The source of this sequence is an adult with an advanced solid tumor such as melanoma, head and neck, liver or kidney cancer. Here the sequenced sample was CD4+ or CD8+ T cells sorted from blood, taken in a trial of the OX40 agonist ivuxolimab.

DNA for the CDR3: TGTGCCTGGAGTGCAGCCTACGAGCAGTACTTC. Its protein product is CAWSAAYEQYF. The chain links TRBV30 to TRBJ2-7; no firm D call. Trimming removed 1 base at V and 2 bases at J, with 3 bases between. Germline CDR1 is GTSNPN and CDR2 is SVGIG (reference sequence). CDR3 length: 11 residues. The full variable domain, with the rest looked up from reference TRBV30 and TRBJ2-7, is SQTIHQWPATLVQPVGSPLSLECTVEGTSNPNLYWYRQAAGRGLQLLFYSVGIGQISSEVPQNLSASRPQDRQFILSSKKLLLSDSGFYLCAWSAAYEQYFGPGTRLTVT.